This TCR beta chain was sequenced during a study of Ad26.COV2.S vaccination and SARS-CoV-2 variants. Study context: Donor had been placed in the Ad26.COV2.S arm of the COV1001 trial. Intramuscularly, Ad26.COV2.S was given either once or twice, 56 days apart. Study results and limitations: Spike-specific TCR breadth in vaccine recipients exceeded that seen in placebo recipients.

Assay used: immunoSEQ multiplex PCR; TCRdb lists only in-frame clones, some missing. The sample consists of approximately 410,000 clones, approximately 87% of them appearing once. Treatment in this sample: over 15 received Ad26.COV2.S at low or high dose, single or two shots; a few received placebo; per-sample allocation not given. Samples analyzed were those drawn on day 63 after the first vaccine or placebo injection. The sample came from a Boston adult aged 18-55 years. Comments on this clone: Its antigen is currently unknown.

This TCR came from a person between 18 and 65 years old who received the Ad26.COV2.S COVID-19 vaccine or a placebo. Sequenced material: peripheral blood, taken in a trial of Ad26.COV2.S vaccine versus placebo.

The chain's CDR3 is CASTLLPGPGAILYGYTF. CDR3 coding DNA: TGTGCCAGCACCTTGCTACCTGGTCCGGGGGCGATTCTGTATGGCTACACCTTC. This rearrangement joins TRBV28 to TRBJ1-2; tentatively, D is TRBD1 (6 bases). The CDR3 loop spans 18 amino acids. In germline, CDR1 is MDHEN, CDR2 SYDVKM. V was cut by 7 bases and J by 5 bases, with 29 bases left in between.